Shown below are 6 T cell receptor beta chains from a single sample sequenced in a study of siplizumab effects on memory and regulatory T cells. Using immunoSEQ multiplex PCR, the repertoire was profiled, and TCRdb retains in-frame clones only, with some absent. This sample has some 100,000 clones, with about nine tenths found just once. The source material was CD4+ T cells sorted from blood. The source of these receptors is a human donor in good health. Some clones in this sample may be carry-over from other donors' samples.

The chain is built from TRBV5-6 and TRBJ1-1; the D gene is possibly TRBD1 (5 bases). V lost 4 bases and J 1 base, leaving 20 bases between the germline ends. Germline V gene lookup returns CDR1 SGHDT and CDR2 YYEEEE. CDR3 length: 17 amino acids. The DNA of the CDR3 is TGTGCCAGCAGCGGGGACGTCGGGGGATCCTGGAACACTGAAGCTTTCTTT. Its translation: CASSGDVGGSWNTEAFF.

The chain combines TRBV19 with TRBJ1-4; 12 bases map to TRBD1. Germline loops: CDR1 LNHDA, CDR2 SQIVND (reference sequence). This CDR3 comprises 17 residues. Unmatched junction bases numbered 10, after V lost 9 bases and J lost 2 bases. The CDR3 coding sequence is TGTGCCAGCCGGGACAGGGGGCGAGGAACCACTAATGAAAAACTGTTTTTT. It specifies CASRDRGRGTTNEKLFF.

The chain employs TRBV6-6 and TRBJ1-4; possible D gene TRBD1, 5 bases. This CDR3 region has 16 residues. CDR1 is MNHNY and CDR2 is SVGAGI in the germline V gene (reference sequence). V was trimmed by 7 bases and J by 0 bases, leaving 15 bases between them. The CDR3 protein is CASTFTGFATNEKLFF. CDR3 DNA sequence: TGTGCCAGCACATTTACAGGATTTGCAACTAATGAAAAACTGTTTTTT.

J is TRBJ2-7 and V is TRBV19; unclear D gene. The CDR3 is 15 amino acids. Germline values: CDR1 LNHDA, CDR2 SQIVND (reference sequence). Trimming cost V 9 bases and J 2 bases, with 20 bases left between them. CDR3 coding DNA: TGTGCCAGCTCTTCCAGATCCCCTTGGACCTACGAGCAGTACTTC. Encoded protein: CASSSRSPWTYEQYF.

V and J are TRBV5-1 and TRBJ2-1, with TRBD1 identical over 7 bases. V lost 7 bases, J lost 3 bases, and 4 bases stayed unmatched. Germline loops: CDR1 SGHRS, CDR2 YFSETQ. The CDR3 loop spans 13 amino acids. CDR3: CASGDSHYNEQFF. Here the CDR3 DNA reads TGCGCCAGCGGGGACAGCCACTACAATGAGCAGTTCTTC.

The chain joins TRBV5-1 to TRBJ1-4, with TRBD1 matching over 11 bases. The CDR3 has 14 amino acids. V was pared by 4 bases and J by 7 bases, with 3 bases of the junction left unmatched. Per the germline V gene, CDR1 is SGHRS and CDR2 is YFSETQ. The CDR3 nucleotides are TGCGCCAGCAGCGTTGGGACAGGGGGTGAAAAACTGTTTTTT. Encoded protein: CASSVGTGGEKLFF.